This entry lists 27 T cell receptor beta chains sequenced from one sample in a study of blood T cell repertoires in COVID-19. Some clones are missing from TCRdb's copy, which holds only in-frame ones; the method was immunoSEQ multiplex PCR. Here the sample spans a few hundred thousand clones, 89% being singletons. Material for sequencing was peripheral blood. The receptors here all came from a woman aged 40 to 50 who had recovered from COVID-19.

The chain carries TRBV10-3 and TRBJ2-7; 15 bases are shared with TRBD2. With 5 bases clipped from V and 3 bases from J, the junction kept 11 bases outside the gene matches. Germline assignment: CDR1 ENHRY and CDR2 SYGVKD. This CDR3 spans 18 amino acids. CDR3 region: CAISSGLAGGLVVYEQYF. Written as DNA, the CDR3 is TGTGCCATCAGTTCTGGACTAGCGGGGGGGCTAGTAGTCTACGAGCAGTACTTC.

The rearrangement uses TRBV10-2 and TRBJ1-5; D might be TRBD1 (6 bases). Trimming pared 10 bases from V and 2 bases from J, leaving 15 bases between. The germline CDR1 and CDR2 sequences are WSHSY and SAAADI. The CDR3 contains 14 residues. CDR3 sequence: CATSSQGRNQPQHF. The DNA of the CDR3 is TGCGCCACATCATCACAGGGCCGCAATCAGCCCCAGCATTTT.

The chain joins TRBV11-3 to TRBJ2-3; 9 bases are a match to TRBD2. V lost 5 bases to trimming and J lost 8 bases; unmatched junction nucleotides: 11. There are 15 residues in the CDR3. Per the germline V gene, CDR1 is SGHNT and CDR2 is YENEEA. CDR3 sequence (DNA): TGTGCCAGCAGCGCAGGCGGACTAGCGAGGGGTACGCAGTATTTT. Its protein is CASSAGGLARGTQYF.

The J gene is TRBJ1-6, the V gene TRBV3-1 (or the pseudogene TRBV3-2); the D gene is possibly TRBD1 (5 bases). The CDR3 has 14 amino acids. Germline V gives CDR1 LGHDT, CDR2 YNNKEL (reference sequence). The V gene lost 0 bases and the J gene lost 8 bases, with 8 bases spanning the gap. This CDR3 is CASSQDGGHSPLHF. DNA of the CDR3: TGTGCCAGCAGCCAAGACGGGGGTCATTCACCCCTCCACTTT.

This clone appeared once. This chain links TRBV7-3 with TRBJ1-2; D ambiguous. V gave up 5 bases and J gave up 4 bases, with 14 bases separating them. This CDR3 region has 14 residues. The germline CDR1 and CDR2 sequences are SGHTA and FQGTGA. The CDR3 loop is CASSPMPGSYGYTF. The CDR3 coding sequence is TGTGCCAGCAGCCCCATGCCGGGGAGCTATGGCTACACCTTC.

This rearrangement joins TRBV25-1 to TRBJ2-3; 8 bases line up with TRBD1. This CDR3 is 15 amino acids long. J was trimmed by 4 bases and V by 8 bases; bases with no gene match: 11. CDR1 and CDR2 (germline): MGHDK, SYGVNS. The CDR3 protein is CASRPGNRGSDTQYF. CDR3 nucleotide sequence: TGTGCCAGCCGTCCAGGGAACAGGGGGTCAGATACGCAGTATTTT.

In DNA form, the CDR3 reads TGTGCCAGCACCGACGGGGTTTACACCGGGGAGCTGTTTTTT. As protein: CASTDGVYTGELFF. The chain uses TRBV5-8 and TRBJ2-2; the D gene is possibly TRBD2 (5 bases). Trimming left V 6 bases short and J 3 bases short, with 12 bases between. This CDR3 is 14 amino acids long. Per germline, CDR1 SGHTS and CDR2 YDEGEE.

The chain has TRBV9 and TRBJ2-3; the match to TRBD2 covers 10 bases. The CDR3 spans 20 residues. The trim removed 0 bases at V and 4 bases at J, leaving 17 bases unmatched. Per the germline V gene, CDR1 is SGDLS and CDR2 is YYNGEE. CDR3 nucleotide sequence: TGTGCCAGCAGCGTAGAAAACAGCGGGAGGGCCATTGGGTTCCCAGATACGCAGTATTTT. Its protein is CASSVENSGRAIGFPDTQYF.

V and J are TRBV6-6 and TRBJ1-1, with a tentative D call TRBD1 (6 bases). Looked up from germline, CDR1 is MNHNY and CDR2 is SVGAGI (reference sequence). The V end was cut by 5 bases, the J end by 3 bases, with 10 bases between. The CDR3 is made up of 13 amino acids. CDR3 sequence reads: CASSAGVDTEAFF. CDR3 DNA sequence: TGTGCCAGCAGTGCAGGGGTCGACACTGAAGCTTTCTTT.

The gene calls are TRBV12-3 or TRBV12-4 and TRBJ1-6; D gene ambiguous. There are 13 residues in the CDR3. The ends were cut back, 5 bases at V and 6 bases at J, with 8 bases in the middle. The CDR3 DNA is TGTGCCAGCAGTAGGACTGGTAATTCACCCCTCCACTTT. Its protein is CASSRTGNSPLHF.

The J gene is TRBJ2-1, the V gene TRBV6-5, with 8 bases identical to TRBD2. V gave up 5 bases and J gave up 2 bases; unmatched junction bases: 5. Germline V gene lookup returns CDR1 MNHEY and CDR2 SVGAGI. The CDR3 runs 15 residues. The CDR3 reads CASSILADTYNEQFF. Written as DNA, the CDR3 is TGTGCCAGCAGTATACTAGCGGACACCTACAATGAGCAGTTCTTC.

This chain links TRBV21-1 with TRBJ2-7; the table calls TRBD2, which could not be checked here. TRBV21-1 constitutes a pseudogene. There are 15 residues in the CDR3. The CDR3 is CASSKDPSGRYEQYV. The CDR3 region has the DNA TGTGCCAGCAGCAAAGATCCTAGCGGGAGGTACGAGCAGTACGTC.

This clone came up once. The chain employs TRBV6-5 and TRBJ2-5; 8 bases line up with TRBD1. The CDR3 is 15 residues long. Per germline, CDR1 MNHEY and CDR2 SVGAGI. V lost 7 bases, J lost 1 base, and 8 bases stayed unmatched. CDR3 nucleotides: TGTGCCAGCAATAACACCGGGACAGGCCAAGAGACCCAGTACTTC. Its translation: CASNNTGTGQETQYF.

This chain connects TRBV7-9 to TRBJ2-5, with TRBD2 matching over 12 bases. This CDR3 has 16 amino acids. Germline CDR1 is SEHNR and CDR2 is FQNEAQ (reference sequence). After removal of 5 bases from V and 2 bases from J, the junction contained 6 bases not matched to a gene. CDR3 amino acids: CASSGEGLAGQETQYF. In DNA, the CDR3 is TGTGCCAGCAGCGGGGAAGGACTAGCGGGGCAAGAGACCCAGTACTTC.

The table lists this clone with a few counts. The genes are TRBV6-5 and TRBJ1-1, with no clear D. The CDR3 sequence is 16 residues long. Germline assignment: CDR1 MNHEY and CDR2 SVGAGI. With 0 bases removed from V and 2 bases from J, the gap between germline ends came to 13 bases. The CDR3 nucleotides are TGTGCCAGCAGTTACTCGATAGTCGGGATTAACACTGAAGCTTTCTTT. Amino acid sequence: CASSYSIVGINTEAFF.

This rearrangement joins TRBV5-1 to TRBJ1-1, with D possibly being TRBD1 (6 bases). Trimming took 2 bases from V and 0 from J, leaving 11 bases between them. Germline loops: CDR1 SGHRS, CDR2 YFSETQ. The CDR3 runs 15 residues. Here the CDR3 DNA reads TGCGCCAGCAGCTTTCGGGGGGCCATGAACACTGAAGCTTTCTTT. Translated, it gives CASSFRGAMNTEAFF. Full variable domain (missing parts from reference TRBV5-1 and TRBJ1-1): KAGVTQTPRYLIKTRGQQVTLSCSPISGHRSVSWYQQTPGQGLQFLFEYFSETQRNKGNFPGRFSGRQFSNSRSEMNVSTLELGDSALYLCASSFRGAMNTEAFFGQGTRLTVV.

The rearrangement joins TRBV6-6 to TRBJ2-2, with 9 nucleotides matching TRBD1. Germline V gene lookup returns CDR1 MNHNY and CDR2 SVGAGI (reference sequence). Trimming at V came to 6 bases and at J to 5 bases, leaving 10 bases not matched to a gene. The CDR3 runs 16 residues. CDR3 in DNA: TGTGCCAGCAGGACCAAACAGGGGGCGCCGACCGGGGAGCTGTTTTTT. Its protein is CASRTKQGAPTGELFF.

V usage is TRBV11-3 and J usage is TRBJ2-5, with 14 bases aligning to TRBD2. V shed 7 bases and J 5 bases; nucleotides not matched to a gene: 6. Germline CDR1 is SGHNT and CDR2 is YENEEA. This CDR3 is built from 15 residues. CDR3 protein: CASTLGLAGGETQYF. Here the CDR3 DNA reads TGTGCCAGCACCCTCGGACTAGCGGGAGGTGAGACCCAGTACTTC.

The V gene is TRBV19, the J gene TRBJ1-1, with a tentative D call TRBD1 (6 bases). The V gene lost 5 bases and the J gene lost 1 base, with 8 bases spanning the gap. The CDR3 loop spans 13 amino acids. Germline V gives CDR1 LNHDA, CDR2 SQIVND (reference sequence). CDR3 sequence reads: CASSQQGNTEAFF. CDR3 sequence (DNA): TGTGCCAGTAGTCAACAGGGGAACACTGAAGCTTTCTTT.

The CDR3 region is CATRDRANGYTF. In DNA, the CDR3 is TGTGCCACCAGGGACAGGGCCAATGGCTACACCTTC. V is TRBV24-1 and J is TRBJ1-2; 8 nucleotides match TRBD1. The CDR3 spans 12 residues. J lost 6 bases, V lost 7 bases, and 3 bases had no gene match. Germline V gene data show CDR1 as KGHDR and CDR2 as SFDVKD.

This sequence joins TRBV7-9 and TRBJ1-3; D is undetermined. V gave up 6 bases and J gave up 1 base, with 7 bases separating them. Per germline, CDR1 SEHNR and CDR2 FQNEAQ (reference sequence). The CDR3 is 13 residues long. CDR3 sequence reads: CASRQLSGNTIYF. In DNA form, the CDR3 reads TGTGCCAGCAGACAGTTGTCTGGAAACACCATATATTTT. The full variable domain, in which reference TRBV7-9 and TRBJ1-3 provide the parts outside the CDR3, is DTGVSQNPRHKITKRGQNVTFRCDPISEHNRLYWYRQTLGQGPEFLTYFQNEAQLEKSRLLSDRFSAERPKGSFSTLEIQRTEQGDSAMYLCASRQLSGNTIYFGEGSWLTVV.

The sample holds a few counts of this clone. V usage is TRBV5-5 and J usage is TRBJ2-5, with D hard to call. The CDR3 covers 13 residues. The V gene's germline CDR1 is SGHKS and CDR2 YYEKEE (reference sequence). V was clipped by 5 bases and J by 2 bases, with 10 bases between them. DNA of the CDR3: TGTGCCAGCAGTCGGTCCCTTCAAGAGACCCAGTACTTC. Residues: CASSRSLQETQYF.

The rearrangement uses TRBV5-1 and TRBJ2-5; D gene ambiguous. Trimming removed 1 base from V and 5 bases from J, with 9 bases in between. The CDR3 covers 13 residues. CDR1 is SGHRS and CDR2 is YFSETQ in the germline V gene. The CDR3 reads CASSLRIRETQYF. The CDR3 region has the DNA TGCGCCAGCAGCTTGAGGATCAGGGAGACCCAGTACTTC. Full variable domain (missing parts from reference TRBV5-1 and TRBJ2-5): KAGVTQTPRYLIKTRGQQVTLSCSPISGHRSVSWYQQTPGQGLQFLFEYFSETQRNKGNFPGRFSGRQFSNSRSEMNVSTLELGDSALYLCASSLRIRETQYFGPGTRLLVL.

Here the CDR3 DNA reads TGTGCAAGTCGCTTGCCAGGGCTGTACGAGCAGTACTTC. Translating gives CASRLPGLYEQYF. The J gene is TRBJ2-7, the V gene TRBV12-2; whether TRBD1, the table's D call, matches the DNA was not checked. TRBV12-2 is annotated as a pseudogene. This CDR3 comprises 13 residues.

The CDR3 sequence: CASSIGRNSPLHF. Written as DNA, the CDR3 is TGTGCCAGTAGTATTGGGAGAAATTCACCCCTCCACTTT. The chain joins TRBV19 to TRBJ1-6; no definite D call. The ends were cut back, 3 bases at V and 7 bases at J, with 7 bases in the middle. Germline values: CDR1 LNHDA, CDR2 SQIVND (reference sequence). The CDR3 covers 13 residues.

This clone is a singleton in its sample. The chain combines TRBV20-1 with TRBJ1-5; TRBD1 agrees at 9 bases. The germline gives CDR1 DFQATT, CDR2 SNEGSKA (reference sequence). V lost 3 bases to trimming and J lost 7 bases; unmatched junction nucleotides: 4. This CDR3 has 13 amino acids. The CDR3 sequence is CSASSDRGQPQHF. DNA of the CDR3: TGCAGTGCTAGTTCCGACAGGGGGCAGCCCCAGCATTTT.

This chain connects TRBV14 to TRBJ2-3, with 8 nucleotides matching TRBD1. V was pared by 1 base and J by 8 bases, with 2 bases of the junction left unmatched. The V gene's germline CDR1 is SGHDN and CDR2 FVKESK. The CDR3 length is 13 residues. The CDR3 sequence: CASSQAQGGTQYF. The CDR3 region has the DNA TGTGCCAGCAGCCAAGCACAGGGGGGTACGCAGTATTTT.